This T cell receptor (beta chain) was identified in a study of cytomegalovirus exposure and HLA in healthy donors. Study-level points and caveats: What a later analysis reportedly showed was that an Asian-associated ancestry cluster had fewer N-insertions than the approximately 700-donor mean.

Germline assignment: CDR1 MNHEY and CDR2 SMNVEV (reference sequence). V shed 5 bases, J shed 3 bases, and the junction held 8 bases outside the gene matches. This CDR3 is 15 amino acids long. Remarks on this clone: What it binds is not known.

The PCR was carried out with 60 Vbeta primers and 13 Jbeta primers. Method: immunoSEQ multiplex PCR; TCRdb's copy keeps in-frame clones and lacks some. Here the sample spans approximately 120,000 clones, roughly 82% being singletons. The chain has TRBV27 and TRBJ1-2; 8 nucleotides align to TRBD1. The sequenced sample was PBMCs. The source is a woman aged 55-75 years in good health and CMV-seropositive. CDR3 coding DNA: TGTGCCAGCAGTCCAGGACAGGGCCTCTACTATGGCTACACCTTC. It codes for CASSPGQGLYYGYTF.